The 26 T cell receptor beta chains presented below share a single source sample, sequenced in a study of T cell repertoires in cytomegalovirus infection. One entry per CDR3 protein, called by TCRdb with MiXCR from the reads. The data hold some 300,000 distinct CDR3 sequences, with approximately 8.9% observed a single time. Sequencing input: PBMCs. Receptors originate from a human donor in good health (CMV status not recorded). Some clones in this sample may be carry-over from other donors' samples.

At least ten counts were recorded for this clonotype. The gene calls are TRBV6-2 or TRBV6-3 and TRBJ2-7; D assignment may be TRBD1 or TRBD2 (5 bases each). The length of the CDR3 is 15 residues. With 6 bases removed from V and 2 bases from J, the gap between germline ends came to 17 bases. Germline V gives CDR1 MNHEY, CDR2 SVGEGT. CDR3 nucleotide sequence: TGTGCCAGCAGCTCCGGGACGGAGAAAACCTACGAGCAGTACGTC. This encodes CASSSGTEKTYEQYV.

V is TRBV11-3 and J is TRBJ2-7; 7 bases align to TRBD1. Germline CDR1 and CDR2: SGHNT and YENEEA. Trimming took 2 bases from V and 6 from J; bases not matched to a gene: 1. CDR3 size: 12 residues. For the CDR3, the DNA is TGTGCCAGCAGCTTATCAGGGGGCGAGCAGTACTTC. Translating it yields CASSLSGGEQYF. Variable domain in full (rest from reference TRBV11-3 and TRBJ2-7): EAGVVQSPRYKIIEKKQPVAFWCNPISGHNTLYWYLQNLGQGPELLIRYENEEAVDDSQLPKDRFSAERLKGVDSTLKIQPAELGDSAVYLCASSLSGGEQYFGPGTRLTVT.

This clonotype was seen only a few times. The chain uses TRBV28 and TRBJ2-7; 8 positions match TRBD1. CDR3 length: 14 residues. Germline V gene lookup returns CDR1 MDHEN and CDR2 SYDVKM. The V and J ends lost 6 bases and 5 bases, in that order; junction bases with no gene match: 9. The CDR3 DNA is TGTGCCAGCAGCCCAGGGGGCAGAAACCACGAGCAGTACGTC. Protein: CASSPGGRNHEQYV.

This clonotype has a single count. This clone may be a read error of a much larger clone one base away. V gene TRBV25-1 combines with J gene TRBJ2-5; either TRBD1 or TRBD2 may supply D (5 bases each). The CDR3 contains 12 residues. Trimming cost V 8 bases and J 6 bases, with 13 bases left between them. CDR1 and CDR2 from the germline V gene are MGHDK and SYGVNS. CDR3 nucleotides: TGTGCCAGCCGGGACCCACAACAGACCCAGTACTTC. Protein sequence: CASRDPQQTQYF. Looking up the rest from reference TRBV25-1 and TRBJ2-5 gives the full variable domain: EADIYQTPRYLVIGTGKKITLECSQTMGHDKMYWYQQDPGMELHLIHYSYGVNSTEKGDLSSESTVSRIRTEHFPLTLESARPSHTSQYLCASRDPQQTQYFGPGTRLLVL.

The chain uses TRBV11-3 and TRBJ2-2, with TRBD1 matching 9 bases. Trimming at V came to 5 bases and at J to 2 bases, leaving 6 bases not matched to a gene. CDR3 size: 16 residues. The germline CDR1 and CDR2 sequences are SGHNT and YENEEA. The CDR3 sequence: CASSPRTGANTGELFF. The DNA for the CDR3 is TGTGCCAGCAGCCCCAGGACAGGGGCAAACACCGGGGAGCTGTTTTTT.

This clonotype was observed many times. The V and J genes are TRBV20-1 and TRBJ1-5, with a weak D call TRBD1 (5 bases). The germline V gene has CDR1 DFQATT and CDR2 SNEGSKA (reference sequence). The germline V and J ends were trimmed by 4 bases and 8 bases, with 15 bases remaining between them. CDR3 length: 13 amino acids. CDR3 sequence: CSATDSGIKPQHF. DNA of the CDR3: TGCAGTGCTACTGACAGCGGAATAAAGCCCCAGCATTTT.

This clonotype was seen repeatedly, ten times or more. J is TRBJ1-1 and V is TRBV7-2; D is uncertain. V lost 1 base to trimming and J lost 0 bases, with 9 bases between them. This CDR3 has 15 amino acids. The germline CDR1 and CDR2 sequences are SGHTA and FQGNSA. The CDR3 DNA reads TGTGCCAGCAGCTTAGGGAAGTATATGAACACTGAAGCTTTCTTT. It translates to CASSLGKYMNTEAFF.

This clonotype showed up many times. The chain combines TRBV28 with TRBJ2-1, with a tentative D call TRBD2 (7 bases). Trimming took 3 bases from V and 4 from J, leaving 10 bases between them. CDR3 size: 14 residues. Germline-derived CDR1 and CDR2 are MDHEN and SYDVKM. The CDR3 reads CASSFGGRYNEQFF. CDR3 DNA sequence: TGTGCCAGCAGTTTCGGGGGGCGATACAATGAGCAGTTCTTC.

This chain links TRBV20-1 with TRBJ1-5; D not resolved. Between the trimmed V and J ends, which lost 5 bases and 3 bases, there was a span of 11 bases. CDR1 and CDR2 (germline): DFQATT, SNEGSKA (reference sequence). CDR3 length: 13 residues. The CDR3 region has the DNA TGCAGTGCTCGAGCGGGGTTCAATCAGCCCCAGCATTTT. Translated, it gives CSARAGFNQPQHF.

This clonotype was counted a few times. The chain employs TRBV5-1 and TRBJ2-3; no clear D gene. Germline V gene lookup returns CDR1 SGHRS and CDR2 YFSETQ. The CDR3 totals 15 residues. V shed 3 bases and J shed 0 bases, with 11 bases lying between them. The CDR3 DNA follows: TGCGCCAGCAGCTATCTCAGAACTAGCACAGATACGCAGTATTTT. It codes for CASSYLRTSTDTQYF.

This clonotype was detected ten times or more. The chain links TRBV4-2 to TRBJ1-1, with a tentative D call TRBD1 (5 bases). Looked up from germline, CDR1 is LGHNA and CDR2 is YNFKEQ. Trimming removed 2 bases at V and 1 base at J, with 11 bases between. This CDR3 has 15 residues. The CDR3 nucleotides read TGTGCCAGCAGCCAAAGACAAGGGACGAACACTGAAGCTTTCTTT. Its translation is CASSQRQGTNTEAFF.

The chain combines TRBV9 with TRBJ1-2; D call uncertain. Trimming took off 4 bases at V and 7 bases at J, with 14 bases between the two ends. Germline V lookup: CDR1 SGDLS, CDR2 YYNGEE. The CDR3 runs 13 residues. The CDR3 protein is CASSRQESTGYTF. DNA of the CDR3: TGTGCCAGCAGCCGACAAGAATCTACTGGCTACACCTTC.

This clonotype has just a few counts. The chain has TRBV7-9 and TRBJ2-3, with 12 nucleotides matching TRBD1. The CDR3 contains 17 residues. From germline, CDR1 is SEHNR and CDR2 FQNEAQ (reference sequence). With V trimmed by 5 bases and J by 5 bases, 11 bases remained unmatched. The CDR3 is CASSPLTGTGGRDTQYF. The DNA for the CDR3 is TGTGCCAGCAGCCCCCTTACCGGGACAGGGGGCCGAGATACGCAGTATTTT.

This clonotype was counted many times. The chain has TRBV6-2 or TRBV6-3 and TRBJ2-7; TRBD2 agrees at 10 bases. V shed 4 bases, J shed 3 bases, and the junction held 9 bases outside the gene matches. The CDR3 runs 16 residues. The germline V gene encodes CDR1 MNHEY and CDR2 SVGEGT. CDR3 in DNA: TGTGCCAGCAGTTCCCTACTAGCGGGGCGCCTCTACGAGCAGTACGTC. Translated: CASSSLLAGRLYEQYV.

This clonotype was observed many times. The rearrangement uses TRBV5-4 and TRBJ1-2; 8 bases line up with TRBD1. This CDR3 is 16 amino acids long. Germline V gives CDR1 SGHNT, CDR2 YYREEE (reference sequence). V was clipped by 3 bases and J by 4 bases; unmatched bases: 11. CDR3 sequence: CASSSPGQEFAYGYTF. For the CDR3, the DNA is TGTGCCAGCAGCTCGCCGGGACAGGAGTTTGCCTATGGCTACACCTTC.

This clonotype was counted many times. This rearrangement joins TRBV7-2 to TRBJ1-6; unclear D gene. This CDR3 contains 13 residues. The V gene's germline CDR1 is SGHTA and CDR2 FQGNSA. Between the trimmed V and J ends, which lost 2 bases and 6 bases, there was a span of 5 bases. The CDR3 here is CASSLQVNSPLHF. CDR3 DNA sequence: TGTGCCAGCAGCTTACAGGTTAATTCACCCCTCCACTTT.

This clonotype was counted ten times or more. The J gene is TRBJ2-7, the V gene TRBV7-2; weak D call: TRBD2 (6 bases). V was cut by 5 bases and J by 7 bases, with 18 bases left in between. The CDR3 loop spans 14 amino acids. Germline CDR1 and CDR2: SGHTA and FQGNSA. CDR3 coding DNA: TGTGCCAGCAGCAACACACAGGCCCGGGAGGAGCAGTACGTC. Protein product: CASSNTQAREEQYV.

The V and J genes are TRBV7-9 and TRBJ1-1, with 7 positions matching TRBD1. V dropped 5 bases and J dropped 11; count of bases not matched to a gene: 17. The CDR3 sequence is 15 residues long. The germline CDR1 and CDR2 sequences are SEHNR and FQNEAQ (reference sequence). The CDR3 region is CASSHIGTANLGAFF. DNA for the CDR3: TGTGCCAGCAGCCATATAGGGACAGCCAACCTTGGGGCTTTCTTT.

This chain connects TRBV20-1 to TRBJ1-1; the D gene is possibly TRBD1 (5 bases). This CDR3 has 16 amino acids. Deletions cut 2 bases from V and 4 bases from J, with 20 bases between. CDR1 is DFQATT and CDR2 is SNEGSKA in the germline V gene (reference sequence). In nucleotides, the CDR3 is TGCAGTGCTAGAAGGCAAAAAGGGGCCCAATTCACTGAAGCTTTCTTT. Protein sequence: CSARRQKGAQFTEAFF.

This clonotype was counted at least ten times. The genes are TRBV5-1 and TRBJ2-1, with D tentatively TRBD1 (5 bases). The CDR3 is 13 residues long. Germline lookup yields CDR1 SGHRS and CDR2 YFSETQ. Trimming removed 4 bases from V and 2 bases from J, with 7 bases in between. DNA of the CDR3: TGCGCCAGCAGCGCGGACACCTACAATGAGCAGTTCTTC. It yields the protein CASSADTYNEQFF.

This clonotype was seen at least ten times. The chain has TRBV19 and TRBJ2-1; 8 bases agree with TRBD1. V shed 6 bases and J 9 bases; nucleotides not matched to a gene: 4. The germline V gene encodes CDR1 LNHDA and CDR2 SQIVND (reference sequence). The CDR3 has 12 residues. CDR3 amino acids: CASRDRETEQFF. CDR3 in DNA: TGTGCCAGTAGGGACAGGGAAACTGAGCAGTTCTTC.

This clonotype showed up many times. The CDR3 protein is CASSLTQMSAGELFF. The CDR3 DNA reads TGTGCCAGCAGCTTAACCCAGATGTCTGCCGGGGAGCTGTTTTTT. The chain recombines TRBV7-2 with TRBJ2-2; D is ambiguous. Germline CDR1 SGHTA, CDR2 FQGNSA. The CDR3 extends over 15 amino acids. With 2 bases removed from V and 6 bases from J, the gap between germline ends came to 13 bases.

As regards this clonotype: A much larger clone is a single base away; this may be a read error. The V gene is TRBV2, the J gene TRBJ2-5; a possible D gene is TRBD2 (7 bases). V lost 7 bases and J 2 bases, leaving 17 bases between the germline ends. Germline CDR1 is SNHLY and CDR2 is FYNNEI. The CDR3 is 15 amino acids. The CDR3 nucleotides are TGTGCCAGCAACCTAAAGGGGGGGATACAAGAGACCCAGTACTTC. Encoded protein: CASNLKGGIQETQYF. Supplemented by reference TRBV2 and TRBJ2-5, the full variable domain reads EPEVTQTPSHQVTQMGQEVILRCVPISNHLYFYWYRQILGQKVEFLVSFYNNEISEKSEIFDDQFSVERPDGSNFTLKIRSTKLEDSAMYFCASNLKGGIQETQYFGPGTRLLVL.

This clonotype was seen a few times. The V and J genes are TRBV29-1 and TRBJ2-1; 7 bases match TRBD1. V lost 4 bases and J lost 9; bases outside the gene matches: 3. This CDR3 contains 11 residues. Germline V gene lookup returns CDR1 SQVTM and CDR2 ANQGSEA. The CDR3 region is CSVGQGIEQFF. The CDR3 DNA follows: TGCAGCGTTGGACAGGGCATTGAGCAGTTCTTC.

This clonotype appeared a few times. The chain links TRBV13 to TRBJ1-1; D unresolved. The CDR3 runs 14 residues. CDR1 and CDR2 from the germline V gene are PRHDT and FYEKMQ (reference sequence). V shed 7 bases and J shed 3 bases, with 15 bases lying between them. The CDR3 loop reads CASTPTDSYTEAFF. The CDR3 bases are TGTGCCAGCACCCCGACGGACTCCTACACTGAAGCTTTCTTT.

In its sample, this clonotype was seen many times. This chain uses TRBV11-3 with TRBJ2-3; tentatively, D is TRBD1 (5 bases). Trimming stripped 5 bases from V and 2 bases from J, with 17 bases between. Germline lookup yields CDR1 SGHNT and CDR2 YENEEA. The CDR3 contains 16 residues. The CDR3 sequence is CASSLSRVQLTDTQYF. CDR3 DNA sequence: TGTGCCAGCAGCCTAAGCAGGGTTCAGCTCACAGATACGCAGTATTTT.